A selection of T cell receptor beta chains follows, all from one sample in a study of beta chain features in type 1 diabetes. Generated by immunoSEQ multiplex PCR, the TCRdb table keeps only in-frame clones and is missing some. The data show 130,000 or so clones, approximately 10% seen once. Sample: central memory CD4+ T cells from blood. Receptors were obtained from a middle-aged woman in good health. Each CDR3 is given with its conserved first and last residue. D genes are given only for firm matches. A row's size may be missing; if present it is once, few, many or a size class.

TRBJ2-5 | . | . | TRBV18 | CASSPAKETQYF | TGTGCCAGCTCACCGGCAAAAGAGACCCAGTACTTC
TRBJ2-3 | TRBD1 | few | TRBV14 | CASSPTGVEDTQYF | TGTGCCAGCAGCCCGACAGGGGTGGAAGATACGCAGTATTTT
TRBJ1-4 | TRBD1 | many | TRBV14 | CASSRGQGEKLFF | TGTGCCAGCAGCCGGGGACAGGGAGAAAAACTGTTTTTT
TRBJ2-3 | . | few | TRBV4-1 | CASSLGGWTTTDTQYF | TGCGCCAGCAGCCTCGGGGGATGGACCACCACAGATACGCAGTATTTT
TRBJ1-4 | TRBD1 | few | TRBV5-4 | CASSLQGAGEKLFF | TGTGCCAGCAGCTTACAGGGGGCTGGGGAAAAACTGTTTTTT
TRBJ2-3 | . | . | TRBV5-1 | CASSLDRGTDTQYF | TGCGCCAGCAGCTTGGATAGAGGGACAGATACGCAGTATTTT
TRBJ2-3 | TRBD2 | . | TRBV5-6 | CASSLLLAGADTQYF | TGTGCCAGCAGCTTACTACTAGCGGGGGCAGATACGCAGTATTTT
TRBJ2-5 | . | many | TRBV4-1 | CASSQDEGLWETQYF | TGCGCCAGCAGCCAAGATGAGGGCTTGTGGGAGACCCAGTACTTC
TRBJ1-2 | . | . | TRBV6-1 | CASPRVYYGYTF | TGTGCCAGCCCCCGGGTTTACTATGGCTACACCTTC
TRBJ1-6 | . | few | TRBV19 | CASSTRRARNSPLHF | TGTGCCAGTAGTACCCGCAGGGCGAGGAACTCACCCCTCCACTTT
TRBJ2-5 | . | few | TRBV12-5 | CASGLRLAQETQYF | TGTGCTAGTGGTTTGCGGCTAGCGCAAGAGACCCAGTACTTC
TRBJ2-7 | . | few | TRBV6-5 | CASQRGQSSYEQYF | TGTGCCAGCCAAAGGGGCCAGAGCTCCTACGAGCAGTACTTC
TRBJ1-1 | . | . | TRBV28 | CASSLSGEGNTEAFF | TGTGCCAGCAGTTTATCAGGGGAGGGGAACACTGAAGCTTTCTTT
TRBJ2-3 | TRBD1 | many | TRBV10-3 | CAIGGTGADTQYF | TGTGCCATCGGGGGGACAGGCGCAGATACGCAGTATTTT
TRBJ1-1 | TRBD1 | few | TRBV6-7 | CASSYDRTGGSRAFF | TGTGCCAGCAGTTACGACAGGACAGGGGGTTCCAGAGCTTTCTTT
TRBJ2-3 | . | few | TRBV6-4 | CASSALALDTQYF | TGTGCCAGCAGTGCCCTAGCCCTGGATACGCAGTATTTT
TRBJ2-2 | . | . | TRBV7-9 | CASSPTTLNTGELFF | TGTGCCAGCAGCCCCACTACGCTGAACACCGGGGAGCTGTTTTTT
TRBJ2-1 | TRBD1 | . | TRBV6-5 | CASSLSGQSYNEQFF | TGTGCCAGCAGTCTTTCGGGACAGTCCTACAATGAGCAGTTCTTC
TRBJ2-5 | TRBD1 | many | TRBV7-2 | CASRRTGSETQYF | TGTGCCAGCAGGCGGACAGGGTCAGAGACCCAGTACTTC
TRBJ1-3 | . | many | TRBV23-1 | CASSRGGAWGNTIYF | TGCGCCAGCAGTCGCGGGGGGGCATGGGGAAACACCATATATTTT
TRBJ1-3 | . | . | TRBV6-5 | CASKEFEGNTIYF | TGTGCCAGCAAGGAGTTTGAGGGAAACACCATATATTTT
TRBJ1-2 | TRBD1 | few | TRBV5-6 | CASSVTGGGFYGYTF | TGTGCCAGCAGCGTGACAGGGGGCGGATTCTATGGCTACACCTTC
TRBJ2-3 | TRBD2 | . | TRBV2 | CASRTTSGGTDTQYF | TGTGCCAGCAGGACTACTAGCGGGGGCACAGATACGCAGTATTTT
TRBJ2-3 | TRBD2 | . | TRBV4-2 | CASSPLAGGPSGTQYF | TGTGCCAGCAGCCCACTAGCGGGGGGGCCGTCGGGTACGCAGTATTTT
TRBJ1-3 | TRBD1 | . | TRBV5-1 | CASSLGLRTGPSGNTIYF | TGCGCCAGCAGCTTGGGCCTACGGACAGGGCCCTCTGGAAACACCATATATTTT
TRBJ2-5 | . | few | TRBV6-6 | CASSYFGGTQETQYF | TGTGCCAGCAGTTACTTCGGGGGGACACAAGAGACCCAGTACTTC
TRBJ2-3 | TRBD1 | many | TRBV18 | CASSKDRGGTDTQYF | TGTGCCAGCTCAAAGGACAGGGGTGGCACAGATACGCAGTATTTT
TRBJ2-1 | TRBD2 | . | TRBV7-8 | CASSLGRLAMYDEQFF | TGTGCCAGCAGCTTAGGCAGACTAGCAATGTATGATGAGCAGTTCTTC
TRBJ1-1 | TRBD1 | few | TRBV7-2 | CASSKRTGTEAFF | TGTGCCAGCAGCAAACGGACAGGGACTGAAGCTTTCTTT
TRBJ2-7 | TRBD1 | . | TRBV5-1 | CASSLTGAYEQYF | TGCGCCAGCAGCTTGACAGGGGCCTACGAGCAGTACTTC
TRBJ1-3 | . | . | TRBV6-5 | CASSYSTGTGNTIYF | TGTGCCAGCAGTTACTCGACGGGAACTGGAAACACCATATATTTT
TRBJ2-5 | TRBD2 | . | TRBV10-3 | CAISPGGKTSNGRLETQYF | TGTGCCATCAGTCCCGGGGGAAAGACATCCAACGGGAGGCTCGAGACCCAGTACTTC
TRBJ1-2 | . | few | TRBV6-5 | CASSYSIGYGYTF | TGTGCCAGCAGTTACTCGATCGGCTATGGCTACACCTTC
TRBJ1-5 | . | few | TRBV7-9 | CASSFGGKSQHF | TGTGCCAGCAGCTTTGGGGGGAAGTCCCAGCATTTT
TRBJ2-3 | TRBD2 | . | TRBV7-2 | CASSLQRGISTDTQYF | TGTGCCAGCAGCTTACAGCGGGGGATTAGCACAGATACGCAGTATTTT
TRBJ2-5 | . | many | TRBV15 | CATSRDPGTLETQYF | TGTGCCACCAGCAGAGATCCCGGGACACTAGAGACCCAGTACTTC
TRBJ2-1 | . | . | TRBV5-4 | CASRSGGPADEQFF | TGTGCCAGCAGGTCCGGGGGTCCGGCGGATGAGCAGTTCTTC
TRBJ1-1 | . | few | TRBV15 | CATSPRRVGAYEAFF | TGTGCCACCAGCCCCCGAAGGGTTGGGGCGTATGAAGCTTTCTTT
TRBJ2-5 | TRBD1 | . | TRBV18 | CASSPARQGVGETQYF | TGTGCCAGCTCACCGGCCCGACAGGGTGTAGGAGAGACCCAGTACTTC
TRBJ1-4 | . | medium-sized | TRBV7-2 | CASSEDREKLFF | TGTGCCAGCAGCGAGGACAGAGAAAAACTGTTTTTT